Below, one TCR beta chain is given with its context. The antigen remains unidentified. Relying on iRepertoire HTBI primers and Arm-PCR of CDR3 regions, the team built TCR beta libraries. TCRdb processed the multiplex PCR reads anew with MiXCR; each CDR3 protein has one entry. The table records under 800,000 distinct CDR3 sequences, under 20% of them present only once. This sample was taken from a study of regulatory T cells in long-lasting Graves disease. Study-wide results and caveats: Between persistent patients, 2,500 to 3,500 public clonotypes were shared, exceeding the approximately 940 shared between new patients.

Trimming took off 5 bases at V and 7 bases at J, with 20 bases between the two ends. The CDR3 is made up of 15 amino acids. Per germline, CDR1 SGHVS and CDR2 FNYEAQ. As for time point: newly diagnosed GD, antithyroid drugs for less than 3 months. PBMCs provided the RNA from which the TCR library was made. This same sample was also taken into another study, of T cells in Graves' hyperthyroidism and ophthalmopathy. According to that study: Those patients with uncontrolled infection, other autoimmune disease, pregnancy or lactation were excluded. TCR CDR3 regions were first amplified by RT-PCR with HTBI primers.

The rearrangement joins TRBV7-6 to TRBJ2-5, with D maybe TRBD1 (6 bases). This sequence originates from a woman in her twenties or thirties with Graves disease. The sample consisted of peripheral blood mononuclear cells (PBMCs), taken at new diagnosis, from a patient treated with antithyroid drugs. CDR3 in DNA: TGTGCCAGCAGCCCCACCGGGACACTACAGGGGACCCAGTACTTC. It specifies CASSPTGTLQGTQYF.